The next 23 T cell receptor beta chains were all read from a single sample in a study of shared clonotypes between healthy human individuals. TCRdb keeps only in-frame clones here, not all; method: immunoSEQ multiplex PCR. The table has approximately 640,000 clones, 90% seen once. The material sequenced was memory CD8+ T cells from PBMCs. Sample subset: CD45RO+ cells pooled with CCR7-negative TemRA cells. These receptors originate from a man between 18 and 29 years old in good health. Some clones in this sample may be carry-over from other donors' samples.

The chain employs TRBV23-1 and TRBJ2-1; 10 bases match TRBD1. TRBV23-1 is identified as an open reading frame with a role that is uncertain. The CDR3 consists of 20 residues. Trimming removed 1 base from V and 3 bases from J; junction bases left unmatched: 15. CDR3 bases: TGCGCCAGCAGTCAATGGGCCAGACAGGGGGCTCTAGCTGGCTACAATGAGCAGTTCTTC. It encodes CASSQWARQGALAGYNEQFF.

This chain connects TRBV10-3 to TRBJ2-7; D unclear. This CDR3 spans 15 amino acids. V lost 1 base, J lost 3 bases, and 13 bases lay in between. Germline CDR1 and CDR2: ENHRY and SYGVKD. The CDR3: CAISELIGVNYEQYF. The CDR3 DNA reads TGTGCCATCAGTGAGTTAATTGGCGTCAACTACGAGCAGTACTTC.

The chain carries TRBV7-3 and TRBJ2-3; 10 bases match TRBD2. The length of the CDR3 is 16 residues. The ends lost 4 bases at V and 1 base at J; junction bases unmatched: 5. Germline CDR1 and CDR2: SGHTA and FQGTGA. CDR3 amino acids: CASSSRGLAGTDTQYF. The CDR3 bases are TGTGCCAGCAGCTCAAGAGGACTAGCGGGCACAGATACGCAGTATTTT. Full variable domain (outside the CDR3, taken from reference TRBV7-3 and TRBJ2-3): GAGVSQTPSNKVTEKGKYVELRCDPISGHTALYWYRQSLGQGPEFLIYFQGTGAADDSGLPNDRFFAVRPEGSVSTLKIQRTERGDSAVYLCASSSRGLAGTDTQYFGPGTRLTVL.

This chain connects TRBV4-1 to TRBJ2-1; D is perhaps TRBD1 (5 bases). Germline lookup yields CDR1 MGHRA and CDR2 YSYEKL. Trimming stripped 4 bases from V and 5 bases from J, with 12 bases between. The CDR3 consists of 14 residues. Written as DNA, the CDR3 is TGCGCCAGCAGCCCCACCGACAGCCACAATGAGCAGTTCTTC. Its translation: CASSPTDSHNEQFF.

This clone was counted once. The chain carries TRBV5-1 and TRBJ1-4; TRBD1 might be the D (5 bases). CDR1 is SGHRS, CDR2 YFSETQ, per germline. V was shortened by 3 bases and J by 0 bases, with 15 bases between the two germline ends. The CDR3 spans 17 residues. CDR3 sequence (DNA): TGCGCCAGCAGCTGGGGACCTCGACCCGCAACTAATGAAAAACTGTTTTTT. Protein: CASSWGPRPATNEKLFF.

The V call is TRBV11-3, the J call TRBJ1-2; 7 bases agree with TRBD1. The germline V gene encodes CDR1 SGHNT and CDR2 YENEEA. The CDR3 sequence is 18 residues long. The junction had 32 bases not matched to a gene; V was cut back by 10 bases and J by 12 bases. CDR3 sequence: CATLPRTGRGARAAWDTF. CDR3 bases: TGTGCCACCTTACCCCGGACAGGTAGAGGTGCCCGGGCGGCATGGGACACCTTC.

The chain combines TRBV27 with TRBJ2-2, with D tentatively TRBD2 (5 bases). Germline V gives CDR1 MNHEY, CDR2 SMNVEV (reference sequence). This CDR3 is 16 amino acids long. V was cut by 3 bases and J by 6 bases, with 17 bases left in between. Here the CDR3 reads CASSLIGVTVAGELFF. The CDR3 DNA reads TGTGCCAGCAGTTTGATCGGGGTCACCGTCGCCGGGGAGCTGTTTTTT.

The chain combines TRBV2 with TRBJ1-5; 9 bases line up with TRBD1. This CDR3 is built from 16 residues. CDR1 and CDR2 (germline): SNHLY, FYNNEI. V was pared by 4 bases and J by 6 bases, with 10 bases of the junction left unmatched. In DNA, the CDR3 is TGTGCCAGCAGTGTCCCCGTGACAGGGGGGCTTCAGCCCCAGCATTTT. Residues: CASSVPVTGGLQPQHF. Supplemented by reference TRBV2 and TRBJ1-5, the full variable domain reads EPEVTQTPSHQVTQMGQEVILRCVPISNHLYFYWYRQILGQKVEFLVSFYNNEISEKSEIFDDQFSVERPDGSNFTLKIRSTKLEDSAMYFCASSVPVTGGLQPQHFGDGTRLSIL.

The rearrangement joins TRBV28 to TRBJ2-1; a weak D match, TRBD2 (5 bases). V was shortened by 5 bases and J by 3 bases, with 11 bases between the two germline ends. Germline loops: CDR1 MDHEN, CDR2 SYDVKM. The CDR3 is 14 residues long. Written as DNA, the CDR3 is TGTGCCAGCAGTCTGAGGGAAATCTACAATGAGCAGTTCTTC. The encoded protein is CASSLREIYNEQFF. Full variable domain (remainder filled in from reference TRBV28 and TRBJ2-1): DVKVTQSSRYLVKRTGEKVFLECVQDMDHENMFWYRQDPGLGLRLIYFSYDVKMKEKGDIPEGYSVSREKKERFSLILESASTNQTSMYLCASSLREIYNEQFFGPGTRLTVL.

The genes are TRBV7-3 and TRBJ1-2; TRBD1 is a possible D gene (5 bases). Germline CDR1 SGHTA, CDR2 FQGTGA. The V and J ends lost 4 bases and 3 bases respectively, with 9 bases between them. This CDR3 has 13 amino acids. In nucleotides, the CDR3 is TGTGCCAGCAGCTCCCAAGGGGACTATGGCTACACCTTC. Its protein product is CASSSQGDYGYTF.

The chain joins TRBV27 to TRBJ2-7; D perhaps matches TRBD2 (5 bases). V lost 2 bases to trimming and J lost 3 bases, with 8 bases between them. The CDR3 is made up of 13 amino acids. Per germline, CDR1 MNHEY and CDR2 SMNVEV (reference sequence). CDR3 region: CASSLGLFYEQYF. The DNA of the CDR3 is TGTGCCAGCAGTTTAGGACTCTTCTACGAGCAGTACTTC.

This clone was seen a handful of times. The CDR3 sequence is CASSLGAGGFGYTF. CDR3 nucleotides: TGTGCCAGCAGCTTAGGGGCAGGGGGCTTTGGCTACACCTTC. The chain uses TRBV7-9 and TRBJ1-2; TRBD1 matches at 8 bases. The CDR3 extends over 14 amino acids. V trimming: 1 base; J trimming: 7 bases; junction bases outside the gene matches: 5. CDR1 and CDR2 (germline): SEHNR, FQNEAQ (reference sequence).

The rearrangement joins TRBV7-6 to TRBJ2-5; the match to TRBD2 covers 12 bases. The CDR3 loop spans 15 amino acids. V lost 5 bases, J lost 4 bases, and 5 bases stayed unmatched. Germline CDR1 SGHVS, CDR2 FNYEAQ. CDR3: CASSTTSGRRETQYF. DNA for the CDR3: TGTGCCAGCAGCACTACTAGCGGGAGGCGAGAGACCCAGTACTTC.

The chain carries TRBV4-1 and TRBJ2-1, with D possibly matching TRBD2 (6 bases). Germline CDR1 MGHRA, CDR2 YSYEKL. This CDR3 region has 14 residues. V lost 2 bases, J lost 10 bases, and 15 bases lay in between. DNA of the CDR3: TGCGCCAGCAGCCAATTTGGGGCCGGGAGAGAGCAGTTCTTC. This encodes CASSQFGAGREQFF.

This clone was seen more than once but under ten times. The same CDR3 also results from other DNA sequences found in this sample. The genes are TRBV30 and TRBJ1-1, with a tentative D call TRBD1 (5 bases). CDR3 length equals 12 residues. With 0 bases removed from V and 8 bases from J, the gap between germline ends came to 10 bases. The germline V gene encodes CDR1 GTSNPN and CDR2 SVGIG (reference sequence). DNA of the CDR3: TGTGCCTGGAGTGTGACCGGGACCGAAGCTTTCTTT. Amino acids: CAWSVTGTEAFF.

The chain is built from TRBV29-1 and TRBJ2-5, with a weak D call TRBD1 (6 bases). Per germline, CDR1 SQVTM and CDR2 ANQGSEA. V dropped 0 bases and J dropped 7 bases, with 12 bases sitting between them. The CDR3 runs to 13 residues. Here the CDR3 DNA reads TGCAGCGTTGAAGAGGACAGTTCGATGACCCAGTACTTC. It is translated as CSVEEDSSMTQYF.

In DNA, the CDR3 is TGTGCCAGCAGTTCCTCGGACTTATACAATGAGCAGTTCTTC. This gives the protein CASSSSDLYNEQFF. The chain is built from TRBV27 and TRBJ2-1; possible D gene TRBD2, 5 bases. CDR3 length: 14 amino acids. With 4 bases removed from V and 4 bases from J, the gap between germline ends came to 11 bases. Germline V lookup: CDR1 MNHEY, CDR2 SMNVEV (reference sequence).

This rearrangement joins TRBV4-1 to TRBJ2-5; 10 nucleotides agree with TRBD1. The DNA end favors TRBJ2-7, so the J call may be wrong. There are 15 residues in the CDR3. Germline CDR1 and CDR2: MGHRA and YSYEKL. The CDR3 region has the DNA TGCGCCAGCAGCCAAGGATGGGGACAGGGGTACGAGCAGTACTTC. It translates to CASSQGWGQGYEQYF.

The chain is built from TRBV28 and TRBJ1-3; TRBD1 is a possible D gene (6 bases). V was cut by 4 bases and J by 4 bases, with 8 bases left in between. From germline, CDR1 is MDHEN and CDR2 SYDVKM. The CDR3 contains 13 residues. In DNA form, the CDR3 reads TGTGCCAGCAGTTCAGGGGTCGGAAACACCATATATTTT. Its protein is CASSSGVGNTIYF.

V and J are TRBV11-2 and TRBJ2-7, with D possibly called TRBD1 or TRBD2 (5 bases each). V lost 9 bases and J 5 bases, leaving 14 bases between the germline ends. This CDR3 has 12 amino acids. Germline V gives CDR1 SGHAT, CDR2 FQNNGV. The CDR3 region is CASWDRVHEQYF. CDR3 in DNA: TGTGCCAGTTGGGACCGCGTCCACGAGCAGTACTTC.

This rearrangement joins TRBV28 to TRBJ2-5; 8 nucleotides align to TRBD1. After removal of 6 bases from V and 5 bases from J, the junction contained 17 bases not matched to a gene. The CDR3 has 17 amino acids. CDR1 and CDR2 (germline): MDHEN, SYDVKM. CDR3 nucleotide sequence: TGTGCCAGCAGGGCACCCCACCGGACAGGGTTGGGGGAGACCCAGTACTTC. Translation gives CASRAPHRTGLGETQYF.

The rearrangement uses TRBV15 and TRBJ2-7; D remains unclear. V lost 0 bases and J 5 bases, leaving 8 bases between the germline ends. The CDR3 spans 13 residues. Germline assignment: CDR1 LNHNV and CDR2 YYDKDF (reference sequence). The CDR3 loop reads CATSREIVDEQYF. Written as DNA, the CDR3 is TGTGCCACCAGCAGAGAAATAGTGGACGAGCAGTACTTC.

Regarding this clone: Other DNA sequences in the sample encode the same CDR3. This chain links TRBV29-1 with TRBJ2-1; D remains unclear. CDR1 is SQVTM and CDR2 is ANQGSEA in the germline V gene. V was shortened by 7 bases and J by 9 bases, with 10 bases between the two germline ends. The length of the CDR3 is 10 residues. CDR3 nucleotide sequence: TGCAGCGCCACCGGTGGTGAGCAGTTCTTC. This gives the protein CSATGGEQFF.